This T cell receptor beta chain was identified in a study of cytomegalovirus exposure and HLA in healthy donors. Overall study: The roughly 130 validation repertoires used the same platform as the 600 to 750 first-cohort repertoires (as reported by a later analysis).

Points from the study as a whole: Later, an analysis found that TCR clusters from the first cohort tended to co-occur in the roughly 110 validation repertoires. Researchers catalogued approximately 170 TCR beta chains as cytomegalovirus-associated.

On this clone: Its antigen remains unidentified.

The validation cohort, a group of around 120 subjects, included the donors and was separate from the approximately 650-subject first cohort. Deletions cut 9 bases from V and 4 bases from J, with 12 bases between. CDR3 length: 12 residues. Germline CDR1 reads SNHLY; CDR2 reads FYNNEI. Data came from immunoSEQ multiplex PCR; TCRdb stores just in-frame clones and leaves some out. Counted here are roughly 200,000 clones, about nine tenths occurring once; the ten biggest clones make up 7.2%. The V call is TRBV2, the J call TRBJ1-2, with D possibly matching TRBD1 (5 bases). Sequenced input: PBMCs. The receptor was derived from a young man in good health and CMV-seropositive. Here the CDR3 reads CAREGLGYGYTF. CDR3 DNA sequence: TGTGCCAGAGAGGGGCTCGGCTATGGCTACACCTTC. Based on the CDR3 plus reference TRBV2 and TRBJ1-2, the full variable domain is EPEVTQTPSHQVTQMGQEVILRCVPISNHLYFYWYRQILGQKVEFLVSFYNNEISEKSEIFDDQFSVERPDGSNFTLKIRSTKLEDSAMYFCAREGLGYGYTFGSGTRLTVV.